This T cell receptor beta chain was recorded in a study of technical replicates of blood from several donors. The CDR3 consists of 18 residues. The V segment lost 1 base and the J segment 3 bases; nucleotides outside the gene matches: 8. CDR1 SGHVS and CDR2 FNYEAQ come from the germline V gene. Only in-frame clones appear in the TCRdb table, and some are missing; sequencing was by immunoSEQ multiplex PCR. The sample carries around 81,000 clones, about 81% recorded once. The TCR originated in a human donor in good health. Some clones in this sample may be carry-over from other donors' samples. Sequencing was performed on PBMCs. The J gene is TRBJ2-2, the V gene TRBV7-6, with TRBD1 identical over 10 bases. The CDR3 loop is CASSLDATGGSDTGELFF. CDR3 nucleotide sequence: TGTGCCAGCAGCTTAGACGCGACAGGGGGCTCGGACACCGGGGAGCTGTTTTTT.